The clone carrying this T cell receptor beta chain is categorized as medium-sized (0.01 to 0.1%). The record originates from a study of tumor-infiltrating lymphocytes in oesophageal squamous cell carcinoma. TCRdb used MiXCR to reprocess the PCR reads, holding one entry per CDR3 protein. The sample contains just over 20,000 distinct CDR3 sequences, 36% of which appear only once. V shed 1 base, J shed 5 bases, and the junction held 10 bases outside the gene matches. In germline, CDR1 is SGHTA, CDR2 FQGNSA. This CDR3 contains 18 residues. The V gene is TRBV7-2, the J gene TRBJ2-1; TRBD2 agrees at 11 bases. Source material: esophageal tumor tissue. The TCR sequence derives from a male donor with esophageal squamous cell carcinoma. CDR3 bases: TGTGCCAGCAGCTTAGGCCCCCCACTAGCGGGAGCCCACAATGAGCAGTTCTTC. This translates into CASSLGPPLAGAHNEQFF.